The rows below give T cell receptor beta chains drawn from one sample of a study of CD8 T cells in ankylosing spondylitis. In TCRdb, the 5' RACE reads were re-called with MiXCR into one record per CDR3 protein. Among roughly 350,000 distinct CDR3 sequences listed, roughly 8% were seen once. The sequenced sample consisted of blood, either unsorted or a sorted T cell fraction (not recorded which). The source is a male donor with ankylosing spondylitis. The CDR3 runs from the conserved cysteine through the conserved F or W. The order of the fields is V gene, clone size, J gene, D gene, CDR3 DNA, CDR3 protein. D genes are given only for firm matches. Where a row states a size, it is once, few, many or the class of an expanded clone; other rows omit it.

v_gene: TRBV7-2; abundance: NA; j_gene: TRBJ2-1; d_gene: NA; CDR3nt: TGTGCCAGCAGCTTAGAACCAGGGACGCGGAATGAGCAGTTCTTC; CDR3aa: CASSLEPGTRNEQFF
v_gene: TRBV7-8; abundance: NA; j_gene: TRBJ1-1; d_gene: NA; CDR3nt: TGTGCCAGCAGCTTAGCGGGGATCGCTGAAGCTTTCTTT; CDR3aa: CASSLAGIAEAFF
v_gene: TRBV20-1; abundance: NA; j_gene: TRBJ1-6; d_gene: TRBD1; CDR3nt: TGCAGTGCTCGGGACTCAGGGGGCTCACCCCTCCACTTT; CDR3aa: CSARDSGGSPLHF
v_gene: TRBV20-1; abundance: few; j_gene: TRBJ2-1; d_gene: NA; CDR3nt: TGCAGTGCTAGAGTATTAGGGCTGCTAATTAGCTCCTACAATGAGCAGTTCTTC; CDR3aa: CSARVLGLLISSYNEQFF
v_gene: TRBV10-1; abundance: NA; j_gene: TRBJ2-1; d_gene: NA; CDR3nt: TGCGCCAACCCGAATTATGGGAATGAGCAGTTCTTC; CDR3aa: CANPNYGNEQFF
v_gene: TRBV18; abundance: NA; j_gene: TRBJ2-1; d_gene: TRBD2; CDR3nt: TGTGCCAGCTCCCTCAATTCGGGACTAGCGGGCAATGAGCAGTTCTTC; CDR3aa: CASSLNSGLAGNEQFF
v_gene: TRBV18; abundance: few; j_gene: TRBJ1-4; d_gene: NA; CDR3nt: TGTGCCAGCTCACCACCGAAGTCGAGGGAAGAGGGTGAAAAACTGTTTTTT; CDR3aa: CASSPPKSREEGEKLFF
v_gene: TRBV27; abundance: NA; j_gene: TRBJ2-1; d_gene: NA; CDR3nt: TGTGCCAGCAGTTTATTTATGGGCAGGAGCTCCTACAATGAGCAGTTCTTC; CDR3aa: CASSLFMGRSSYNEQFF
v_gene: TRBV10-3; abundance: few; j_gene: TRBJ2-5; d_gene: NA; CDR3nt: TGTGCCATCAGTGGACCCGATGGTGAGACCCAGTACTTC; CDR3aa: CAISGPDGETQYF
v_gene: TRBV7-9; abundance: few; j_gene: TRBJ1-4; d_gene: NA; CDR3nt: TGTGCCAGCAGGGACTTATCACCTAATGAAAAACTGTTTTTT; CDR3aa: CASRDLSPNEKLFF
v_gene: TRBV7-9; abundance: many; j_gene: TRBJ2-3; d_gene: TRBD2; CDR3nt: TGTGCCAGCAGCTTTATGACGGGAGGGGGAGATACGCAGTATTTT; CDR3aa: CASSFMTGGGDTQYF
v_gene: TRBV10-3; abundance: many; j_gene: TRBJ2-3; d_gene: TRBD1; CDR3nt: TGTGCCATCAGTGCAACAGGGGGCGCCTCAGATACGCAGTATTTT; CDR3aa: CAISATGGASDTQYF
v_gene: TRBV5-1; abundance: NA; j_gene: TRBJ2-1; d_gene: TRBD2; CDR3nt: TGCGCCAGCAGCTCGGGACTAGCGGGAGTTGAGCAGTTCTTC; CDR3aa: CASSSGLAGVEQFF
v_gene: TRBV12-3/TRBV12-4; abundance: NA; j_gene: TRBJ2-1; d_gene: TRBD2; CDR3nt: TGTGCCAGCAGGGGGGGACTAGCAGGGGGGAATGAGCAGTTCTTC; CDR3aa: CASRGGLAGGNEQFF
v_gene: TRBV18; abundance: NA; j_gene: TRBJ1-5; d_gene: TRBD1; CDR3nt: TGTGCCAGCTCACCAGCGGGACAGGGTTATCAGCCCCAGCATTTT; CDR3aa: CASSPAGQGYQPQHF